This T cell receptor beta chain derives from a study of blood T cell repertoires in COVID-19. Study-level background: The analysed material was cDNA or gDNA that came from T cells, B-cell-depleted T cells, or PBMCs.

Per the authors' pipeline: Amplifying reference gene primers gave estimates of nucleated cell counts. TCRdb's copy holds only in-frame clones and misses some; the assay was immunoSEQ multiplex PCR. V, J and clone size were drawn from that table, and D and trimming were deduced from the DNA. The sample shows about 35,000 clones, about nine tenths of them seen only once. Trimming at V came to 3 bases and at J to 1 base, leaving 2 bases not matched to a gene. Germline V gene lookup returns CDR1 SGDLS and CDR2 YYNGEE. The CDR3 covers 14 residues. The sequence was obtained from an elderly man with acute or convalescent COVID-19. The chain combines TRBV9 with TRBJ1-1; 8 bases agree with TRBD1. Sequenced material: peripheral blood. Written as DNA, the CDR3 is TGTGCCAGCAGCGCGGGGACAGGGAACACTGAAGCTTTCTTT. Protein product: CASSAGTGNTEAFF.